These 7 T cell receptor beta chains originate from one sample sequenced in a study of blood T cells in healthy people across ages. Together with a sample-barcoded 5' primer, a J-beta primer mix was included in a second PCR lasting roughly 6 to 12 cycles. TCRdb used MiXCR to reprocess the 5' RACE reads, holding one entry per CDR3 protein. The sample includes about 1.8 million distinct CDR3 sequences, roughly 52% of them seen just once. Material: blood. All receptors come from a woman aged 40 to 55 in good health.

The chain carries TRBV4-2 and TRBJ1-5, with TRBD1 identical over 10 bases. This CDR3 is 17 amino acids long. Germline values: CDR1 LGHNA, CDR2 YNFKEQ. After removal of 3 bases from V and 7 bases from J, the junction contained 12 bases not matched to a gene. CDR3 in amino acids: CASSQVGSGTGDQPQHF. CDR3 in DNA: TGTGCCAGCAGCCAGGTCGGCTCCGGGACAGGGGACCAGCCCCAGCATTTT.

With regard to this clonotype: This may stem from a read error, because a much larger clone lies one nucleotide away. The chain links TRBV4-1 to TRBJ2-7; 8 nucleotides align to TRBD2. J gave up 2 bases and V 1 base, and 1 base lay outside the gene matches. The CDR3 length is 14 residues. Germline assignment: CDR1 MGHRA and CDR2 YSYEKL. As DNA, the CDR3 is TGCGCCAGCAGCCAAGTCGGGGGGGCCTACGAGCAGTACTTC. Residues: CASSQVGGAYEQYF.

The J gene is TRBJ1-5, the V gene TRBV20-1; D unresolved. CDR1 and CDR2 (germline): DFQATT, SNEGSKA (reference sequence). Trimming took off 1 base at V and 4 bases at J, with 8 bases between the two ends. The CDR3 consists of 13 residues. The DNA for the CDR3 is TGCAGTGCTAGAGTGCCCGGGAATCAGCCCCAGCATTTT. It encodes CSARVPGNQPQHF.

The chain uses TRBV7-8 and TRBJ2-7; D remains unclear. Deletions cut 2 bases from V and 0 bases from J, with 8 bases between. This CDR3 region has 14 residues. CDR1 is SGHVS, CDR2 FQNEAQ, per germline. CDR3 amino acids: CASSLIGVSYEQYF. The CDR3 DNA reads as TGTGCCAGCAGCTTAATCGGAGTCTCCTACGAGCAGTACTTC.

The chain combines TRBV7-2 with TRBJ2-1, with TRBD2 matching over 9 bases. The length of the CDR3 is 14 residues. The V and J ends lost 5 bases and 7 bases, in that order; junction bases with no gene match: 6. The V gene's germline CDR1 is SGHTA and CDR2 FQGNSA. CDR3 amino acids: CASSMGLAPNEQFF. The CDR3 DNA is TGTGCCAGCAGCATGGGACTAGCTCCGAATGAGCAGTTCTTC.

This clonotype was detected only a few times. The J gene is TRBJ2-5, the V gene TRBV6-5; weak D call: TRBD1 (6 bases). Per germline, CDR1 MNHEY and CDR2 SVGAGI. The CDR3 covers 16 residues. V lost 0 bases and J 3 bases, leaving 14 bases between the germline ends. The chain's CDR3 is CASSYSEAGAKETQYF. CDR3 in DNA: TGTGCCAGCAGTTACTCAGAGGCAGGGGCGAAAGAGACCCAGTACTTC.

The chain recombines TRBV4-2 with TRBJ1-2; 7 bases are shared with TRBD1. CDR3 size: 12 residues. V was pared by 10 bases and J by 5 bases, with 7 bases of the junction left unmatched. Germline assignment: CDR1 LGHNA and CDR2 YNFKEQ. The CDR3 region has the DNA TGTGCCACTACAGGGGAGTGGTATGGCTACACCTTC. Amino acids: CATTGEWYGYTF.